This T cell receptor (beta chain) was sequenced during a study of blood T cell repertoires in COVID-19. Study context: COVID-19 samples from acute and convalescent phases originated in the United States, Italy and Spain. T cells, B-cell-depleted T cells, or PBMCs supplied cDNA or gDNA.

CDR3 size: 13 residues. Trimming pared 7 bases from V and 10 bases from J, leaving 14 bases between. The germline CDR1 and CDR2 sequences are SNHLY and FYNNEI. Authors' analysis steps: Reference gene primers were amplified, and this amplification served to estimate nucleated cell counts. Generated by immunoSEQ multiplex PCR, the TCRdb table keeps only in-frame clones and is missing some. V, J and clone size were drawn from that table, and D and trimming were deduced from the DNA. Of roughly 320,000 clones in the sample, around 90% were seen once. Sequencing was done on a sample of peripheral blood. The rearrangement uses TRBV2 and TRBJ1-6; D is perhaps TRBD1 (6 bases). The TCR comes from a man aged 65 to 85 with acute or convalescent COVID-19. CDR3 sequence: CASKRQGTSPLHF. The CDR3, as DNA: TGTGCCAGCAAGCGGCAGGGGACATCACCCCTCCACTTT.